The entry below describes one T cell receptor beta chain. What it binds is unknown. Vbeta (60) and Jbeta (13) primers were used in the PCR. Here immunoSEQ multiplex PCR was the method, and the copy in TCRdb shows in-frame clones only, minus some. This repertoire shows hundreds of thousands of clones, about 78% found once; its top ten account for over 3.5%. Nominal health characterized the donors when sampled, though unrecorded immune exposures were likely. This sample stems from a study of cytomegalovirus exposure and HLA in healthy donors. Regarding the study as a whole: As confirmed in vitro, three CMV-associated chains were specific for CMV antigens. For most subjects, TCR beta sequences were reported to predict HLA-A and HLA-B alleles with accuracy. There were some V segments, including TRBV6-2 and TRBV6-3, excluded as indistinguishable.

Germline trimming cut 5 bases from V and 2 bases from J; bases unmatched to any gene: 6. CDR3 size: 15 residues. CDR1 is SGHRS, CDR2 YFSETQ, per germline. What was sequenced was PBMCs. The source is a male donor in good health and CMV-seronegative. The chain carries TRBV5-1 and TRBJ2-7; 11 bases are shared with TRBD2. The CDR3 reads CASRGGTSGTYEQYF. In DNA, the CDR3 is TGCGCCAGCAGGGGAGGGACTAGCGGAACCTACGAGCAGTACTTC.